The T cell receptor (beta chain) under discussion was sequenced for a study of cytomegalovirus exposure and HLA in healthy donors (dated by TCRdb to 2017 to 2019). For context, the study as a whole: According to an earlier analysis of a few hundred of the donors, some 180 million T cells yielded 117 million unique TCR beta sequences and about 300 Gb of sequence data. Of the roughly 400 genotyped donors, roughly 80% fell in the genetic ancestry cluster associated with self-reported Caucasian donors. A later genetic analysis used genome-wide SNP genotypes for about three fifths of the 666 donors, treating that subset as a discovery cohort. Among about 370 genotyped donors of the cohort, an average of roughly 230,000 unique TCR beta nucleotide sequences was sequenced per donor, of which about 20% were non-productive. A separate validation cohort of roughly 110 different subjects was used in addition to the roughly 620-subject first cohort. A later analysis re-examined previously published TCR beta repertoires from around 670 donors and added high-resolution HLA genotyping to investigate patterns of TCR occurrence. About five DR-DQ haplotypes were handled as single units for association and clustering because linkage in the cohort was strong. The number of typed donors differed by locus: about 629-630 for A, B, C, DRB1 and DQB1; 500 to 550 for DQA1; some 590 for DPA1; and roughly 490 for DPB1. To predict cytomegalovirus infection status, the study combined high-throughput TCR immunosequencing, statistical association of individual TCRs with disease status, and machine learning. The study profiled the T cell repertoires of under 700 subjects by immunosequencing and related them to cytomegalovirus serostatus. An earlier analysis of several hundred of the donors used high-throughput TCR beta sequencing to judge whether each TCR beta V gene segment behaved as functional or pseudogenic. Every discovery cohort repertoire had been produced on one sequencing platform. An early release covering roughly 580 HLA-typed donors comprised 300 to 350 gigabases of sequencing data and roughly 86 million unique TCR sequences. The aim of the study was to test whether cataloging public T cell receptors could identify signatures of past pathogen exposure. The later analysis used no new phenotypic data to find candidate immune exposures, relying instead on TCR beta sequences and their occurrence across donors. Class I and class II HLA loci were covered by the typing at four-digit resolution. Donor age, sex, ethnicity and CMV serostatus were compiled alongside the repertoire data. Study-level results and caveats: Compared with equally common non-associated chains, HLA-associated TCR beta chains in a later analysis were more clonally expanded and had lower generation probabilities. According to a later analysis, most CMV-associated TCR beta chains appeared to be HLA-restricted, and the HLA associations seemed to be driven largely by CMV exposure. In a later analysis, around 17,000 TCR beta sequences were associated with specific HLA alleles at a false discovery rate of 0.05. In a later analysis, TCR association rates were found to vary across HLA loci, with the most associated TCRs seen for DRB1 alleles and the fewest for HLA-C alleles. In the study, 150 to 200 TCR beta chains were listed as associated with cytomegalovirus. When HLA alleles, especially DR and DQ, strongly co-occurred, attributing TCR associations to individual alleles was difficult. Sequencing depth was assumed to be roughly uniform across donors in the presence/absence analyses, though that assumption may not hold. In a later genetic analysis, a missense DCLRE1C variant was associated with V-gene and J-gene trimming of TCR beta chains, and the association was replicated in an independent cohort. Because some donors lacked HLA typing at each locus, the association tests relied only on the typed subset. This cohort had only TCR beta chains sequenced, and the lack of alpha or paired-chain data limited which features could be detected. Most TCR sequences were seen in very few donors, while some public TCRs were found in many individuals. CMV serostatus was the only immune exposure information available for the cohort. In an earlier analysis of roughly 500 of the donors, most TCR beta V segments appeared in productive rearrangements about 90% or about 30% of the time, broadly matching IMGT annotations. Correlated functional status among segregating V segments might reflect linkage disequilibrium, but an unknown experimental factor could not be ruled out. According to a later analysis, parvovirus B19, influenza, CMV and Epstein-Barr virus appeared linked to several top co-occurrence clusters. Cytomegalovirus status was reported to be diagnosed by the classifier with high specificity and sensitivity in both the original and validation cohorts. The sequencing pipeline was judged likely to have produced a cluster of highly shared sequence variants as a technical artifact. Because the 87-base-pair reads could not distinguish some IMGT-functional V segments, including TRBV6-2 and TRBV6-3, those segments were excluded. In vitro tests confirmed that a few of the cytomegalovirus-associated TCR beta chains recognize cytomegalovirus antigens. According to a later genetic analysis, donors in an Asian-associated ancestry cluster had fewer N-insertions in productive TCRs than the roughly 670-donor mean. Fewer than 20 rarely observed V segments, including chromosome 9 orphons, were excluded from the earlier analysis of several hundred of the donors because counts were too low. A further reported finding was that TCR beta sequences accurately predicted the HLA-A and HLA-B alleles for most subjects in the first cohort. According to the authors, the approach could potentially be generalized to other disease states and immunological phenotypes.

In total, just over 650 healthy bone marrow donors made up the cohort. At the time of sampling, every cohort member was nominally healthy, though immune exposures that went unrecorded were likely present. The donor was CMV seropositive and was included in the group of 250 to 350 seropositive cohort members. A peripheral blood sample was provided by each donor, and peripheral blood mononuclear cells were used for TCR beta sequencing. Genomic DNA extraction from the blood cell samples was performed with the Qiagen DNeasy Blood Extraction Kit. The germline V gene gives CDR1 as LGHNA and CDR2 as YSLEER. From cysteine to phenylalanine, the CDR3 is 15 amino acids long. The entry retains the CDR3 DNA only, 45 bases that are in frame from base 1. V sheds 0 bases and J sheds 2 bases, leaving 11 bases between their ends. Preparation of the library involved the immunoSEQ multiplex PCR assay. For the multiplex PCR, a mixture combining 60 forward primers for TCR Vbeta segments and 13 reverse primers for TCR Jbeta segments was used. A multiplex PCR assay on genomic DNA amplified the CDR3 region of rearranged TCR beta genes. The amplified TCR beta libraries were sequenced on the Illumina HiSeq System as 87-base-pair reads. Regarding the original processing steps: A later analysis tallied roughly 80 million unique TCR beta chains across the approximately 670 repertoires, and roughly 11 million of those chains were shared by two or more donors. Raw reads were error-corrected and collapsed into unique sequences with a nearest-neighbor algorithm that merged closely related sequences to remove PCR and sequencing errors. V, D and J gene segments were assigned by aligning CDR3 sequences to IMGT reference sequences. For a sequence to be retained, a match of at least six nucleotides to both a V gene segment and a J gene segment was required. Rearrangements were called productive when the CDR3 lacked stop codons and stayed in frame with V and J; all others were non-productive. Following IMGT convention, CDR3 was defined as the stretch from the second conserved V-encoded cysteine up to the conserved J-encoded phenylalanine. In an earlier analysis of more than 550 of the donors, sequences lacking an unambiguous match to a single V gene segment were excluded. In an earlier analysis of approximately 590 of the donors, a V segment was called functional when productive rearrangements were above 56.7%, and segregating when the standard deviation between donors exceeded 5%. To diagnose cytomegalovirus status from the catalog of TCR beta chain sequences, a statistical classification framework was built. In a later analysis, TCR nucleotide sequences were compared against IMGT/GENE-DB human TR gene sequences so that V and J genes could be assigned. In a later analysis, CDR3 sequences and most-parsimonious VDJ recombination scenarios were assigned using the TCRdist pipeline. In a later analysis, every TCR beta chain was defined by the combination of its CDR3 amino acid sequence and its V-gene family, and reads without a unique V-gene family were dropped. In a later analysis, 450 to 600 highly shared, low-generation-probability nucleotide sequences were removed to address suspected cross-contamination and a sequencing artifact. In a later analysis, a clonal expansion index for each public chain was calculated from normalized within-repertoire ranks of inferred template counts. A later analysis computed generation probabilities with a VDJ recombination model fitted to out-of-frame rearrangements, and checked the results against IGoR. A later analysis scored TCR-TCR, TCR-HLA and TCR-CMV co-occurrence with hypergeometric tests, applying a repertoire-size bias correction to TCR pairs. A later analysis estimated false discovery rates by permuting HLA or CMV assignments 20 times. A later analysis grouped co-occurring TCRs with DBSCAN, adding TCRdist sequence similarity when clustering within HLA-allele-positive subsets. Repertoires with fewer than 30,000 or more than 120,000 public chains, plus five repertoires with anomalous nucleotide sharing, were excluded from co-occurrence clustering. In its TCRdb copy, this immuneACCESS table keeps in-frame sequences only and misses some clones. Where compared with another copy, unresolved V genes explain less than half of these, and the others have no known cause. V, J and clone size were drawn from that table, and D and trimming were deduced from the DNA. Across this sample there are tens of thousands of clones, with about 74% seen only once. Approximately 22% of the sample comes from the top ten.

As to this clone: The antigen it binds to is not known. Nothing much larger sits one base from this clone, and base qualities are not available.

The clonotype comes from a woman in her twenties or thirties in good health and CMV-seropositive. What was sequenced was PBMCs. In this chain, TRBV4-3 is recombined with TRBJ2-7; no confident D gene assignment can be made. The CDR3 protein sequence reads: CASSQEPAGTYEQYF. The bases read TGCGCCAGCAGCCAAGAACCGGCAGGCACCTACGAGCAGTACTTC.